A selection of T cell receptor beta chains follows, all from one sample in a study of metastatic and nonmetastatic thyroid tumors. TCRdb called clones again from the PCR reads with MiXCR. The data contain about 6,900 clones, roughly a quarter of them singletons. Sequences were obtained from adjacent normal tissue. The receptors come from a male donor with papillary thyroid cancer or a benign thyroid nodule (not recorded which). Some clones in this sample may be carry-over from other donors' samples. The CDR3 runs from the conserved cysteine through the conserved F or W. D genes are given only for firm matches. Clone size is stated in some rows and not others, as once, few, many or a class when expanded.

cdr3_length	clone_size	d_call	v_call	j_call	cdr3_nt	cdr3_aa
15	many	.	TRBV2	TRBJ1-2	TGTGCCAGCAGTGAATGGGCCAGGGGAAAATTAAGCTACACCTTC	CASSEWARGKLSYTF
18	.	TRBD1	TRBV7-3	TRBJ2-7	TGTGCCAGCAGCCCGCACGTACCCGGGACAGGGGAGGCCTACGAGCAGTACTTC	CASSPHVPGTGEAYEQYF
17	.	TRBD2	TRBV6-1	TRBJ2-1	TGTGCCAGCAGTGAAATCGGACTAGCGGGGATATACAATGAGCAGTTCTTC	CASSEIGLAGIYNEQFF
17	.	TRBD2	TRBV11-1	TRBJ2-1	TGTGCCAGCAGCCCGGGGCGGCTAGCGGGAGGCTTAGGTGAGCAGTTCTTC	CASSPGRLAGGLGEQFF
18	.	.	TRBV20-1	TRBJ2-6	TGCAGTGCCGCGGTCCCGACAGGAATAAACTCTGGGGCCAACGTCCTGACTTTC	CSAAVPTGINSGANVLTF
16	medium-sized	TRBD2	TRBV5-7	TRBJ2-7	TGTGCCAGCAGCTCCGGGACTAGCGGGGTATCCTACGAGCAGTACTTC	CASSSGTSGVSYEQYF
13	medium-sized	.	TRBV7-9	TRBJ1-1	TGTGCCAGCAGCTTAGAAGGGATCACTGAAGCTTTCTTT	CASSLEGITEAFF
15	few	TRBD2	TRBV20-1	TRBJ2-7	TGCAGTGCTAGAGATGGGGAGGGAGGGCCTTATGAGCAGTACTTC	CSARDGEGGPYEQYF
15	.	.	TRBV20-1	TRBJ1-3	TGCAGTGCTAGGGACCCCCGGGACGGCGGAAACACCATATATTTT	CSARDPRDGGNTIYF
10	medium-sized	.	TRBV18	TRBJ2-5	TGTGCCAGCGGACAAGAGACCCAGTACTTC	CASGQETQYF
15	.	.	TRBV20-1	TRBJ1-2	TGCAGTGCTAGAGACGCTACACGCCCTATCTATGGCTACACCTTC	CSARDATRPIYGYTF
17	.	TRBD2	TRBV27	TRBJ2-3	TGTGCCAGCAGTTCCCGGACTAGCGTTGGGAGCGCAGATACGCAGTATTTT	CASSSRTSVGSADTQYF
14	once	TRBD2	TRBV20-1	TRBJ2-7	TGCAGTGCTGCCCCCCGGACTAGCGGGAACGAGCAGTACTTC	CSAAPRTSGNEQYF
13	.	.	TRBV12-3/TRBV12-4	TRBJ1-1	TGTGCCAGCAGTTTGGAGATGGGAGCTGAAGCTTTCTTT	CASSLEMGAEAFF
14	.	.	TRBV10-1	TRBJ1-6	TGCGCCAGCAGTGAAGGAGGGGGAAATTCACCCCTCCACTTT	CASSEGGGNSPLHF
14	many	TRBD1	TRBV7-3	TRBJ2-1	TGTGCCAGCAGCCCAGGGACAGGGGTTAGTGAGCAGTTCTTC	CASSPGTGVSEQFF
18	.	TRBD1	TRBV5-1	TRBJ2-6	TGCGCCAGCAGACGATCCGGGACAGGGGGCTCAGGGGCCAACGTCCTGACTTTC	CASRRSGTGGSGANVLTF
14	few	TRBD2	TRBV5-1	TRBJ2-5	TGCGCCAGCAGCTTCGGGGGGACCCAAGAGACCCAGTACTTC	CASSFGGTQETQYF
15	.	.	TRBV7-3	TRBJ2-1	TGTGCCAGCAGCTTAGTGGGGAAAAACTACAATGAGCAGTTCTTC	CASSLVGKNYNEQFF
15	.	.	TRBV5-5	TRBJ1-2	TGTGCCAGCAGCCCGGACGCAGGGAGCGGGTATGGCTACACCTTC	CASSPDAGSGYGYTF
15	.	TRBD2	TRBV30	TRBJ2-7	TGTGCCTGGAGTCCCGGACTAGCGGGAGGGTACGAGCAGTACTTC	CAWSPGLAGGYEQYF
14	medium-sized	.	TRBV12-3/TRBV12-4	TRBJ2-1	TGTGCCAGCAAACCACTAGGCCCCTACAATGAGCAGTTCTTC	CASKPLGPYNEQFF
14	.	.	TRBV20-1	TRBJ2-7	TGCAGTGCACAAGGAGGGCGCAAACCTCTCGAGCAGTACTTC	CSAQGGRKPLEQYF
14	.	TRBD2	TRBV7-3	TRBJ2-7	TGTGCCAGCAGCCGGACTAGCGGGATCTACGAGCAGTACTTC	CASSRTSGIYEQYF
15	.	TRBD1	TRBV12-3/TRBV12-4	TRBJ1-1	TGTGCCAGCAGTTCAACTACAGGGGGAGCGACTGAAGCTTTCTTT	CASSSTTGGATEAFF
16	few	.	TRBV6-2/TRBV6-3	TRBJ2-7	TGTGCCAGCATCCCTGCGGGGGACAGGCCTCCCTACGAGCAGTACTTC	CASIPAGDRPPYEQYF
14	.	.	TRBV30	TRBJ1-4	TGTGCCTGGAGTGTAGGTCGAATTAATGAAAAACTGTTTTTT	CAWSVGRINEKLFF
20	.	.	TRBV20-1	TRBJ2-2	TGCAGTGCTAGAGATCTTTGGCAGAAGCACTACGAAACGAACACCGGGGAGCTGTTTTTT	CSARDLWQKHYETNTGELFF
17	few	TRBD2	TRBV6-1	TRBJ2-5	TGTGCCAGCAGTCCCATAGCGGGAGTAGCGAACCGGGAGACCCAGTACTTC	CASSPIAGVANRETQYF
15	.	.	TRBV5-1	TRBJ2-3	TGCGCCAGCAGCTTGGTATGTTCAATGGTAGATACGCAGTATTTT	CASSLVCSMVDTQYF
15	.	TRBD1	TRBV11-3	TRBJ2-2	TGTGCCAGCAGCCTCCGGACAGGGCAAGGCGGGGAGCTGTTTTTT	CASSLRTGQGGELFF
21	.	.	TRBV2	TRBJ2-2	TGTGCCAGCAGTGAAGCGCCGTTTTGGCTAATTGACCCGATGAACACCGGGGAGCTGTTTTTT	CASSEAPFWLIDPMNTGELFF
17	medium-sized	.	TRBV7-9	TRBJ2-7	TGTGCCAGCAGCTCTTACAGGGGTGGCGGGAGAGTGTACGAGCAGTACTTC	CASSSYRGGGRVYEQYF
15	.	TRBD1	TRBV6-1	TRBJ2-2	TGTGCCAGCAGCGTAGGGACAGGCTCCACCGGGGAGCTGTTTTTT	CASSVGTGSTGELFF
16	once	TRBD2	TRBV5-1	TRBJ2-1	TGCGCCAGCAGCTTGACAGGGGCGGGAGGGTACAATGAGCAGTTCTTC	CASSLTGAGGYNEQFF
15	few	TRBD2	TRBV6-1	TRBJ2-1	TGTGCCAGCAGCGGGACTAGCGGGAGTTACAATGAGCAGTTCTTC	CASSGTSGSYNEQFF
12	large	.	TRBV6-2/TRBV6-3	TRBJ2-1	TGTGCCAGCAGTTACGCAGCGGGCGAGCAGTTCTTC	CASSYAAGEQFF
13	.	.	TRBV6-1	TRBJ1-2	TGTGCCAGCAGTGACAGGGATTCCTATGGCTACACCTTC	CASSDRDSYGYTF
13	medium-sized	TRBD1	TRBV7-6	TRBJ1-2	TGTGCCAGCAGCACCGACAGGGCCAATGGCTACACCTTC	CASSTDRANGYTF
13	few	.	TRBV30	TRBJ1-5	TGTGCCTGGAGTGTCTCCCGATATCAGCCCCAGCATTTT	CAWSVSRYQPQHF
15	.	.	TRBV7-2	TRBJ2-2	TGTGCCAGCAGCTTGGTGGGAGCGGTCACCGGGGAGCTGTTTTTT	CASSLVGAVTGELFF
14	.	.	TRBV11-2	TRBJ1-6	TGTGCCAGCAGCCTTGAGAGGAGGAATTCACCCCTCCACTTT	CASSLERRNSPLHF
15	.	.	TRBV7-2	TRBJ2-1	TGTGCCAGCAGCTTAGAAGGGACAACAGGGAGGGGTCCGTTCTTC	CASSLEGTTGRGPFF
15	many	.	TRBV14	TRBJ2-1	TGTGCCAGCAGCCAGCCCCGGGACTTACCGAATGAGCAGTTCTTC	CASSQPRDLPNEQFF
19	once	.	TRBV12-3/TRBV12-4	TRBJ1-5	TGTGCCAGCAGTTTAATAGGCAGGGTGCGGGTGGGTAGCAATCAGCCCCAGCATTTT	CASSLIGRVRVGSNQPQHF
14	medium-sized	.	TRBV2	TRBJ2-2	TGTGCCAGCGGTTCCAGGGTGGGGACCGGGGAGCTGTTTTTT	CASGSRVGTGELFF
15	few	TRBD1	TRBV20-1	TRBJ1-2	TGCAGTGCTAGAGGAGGGACAGGGCCGGGCGAGGGCTACACCTTC	CSARGGTGPGEGYTF
15	large	TRBD1	TRBV6-1	TRBJ1-1	TGTGCCAGCAGCCGGGACAGGGTTACGAACACTGAAGCTTTCTTT	CASSRDRVTNTEAFF
13	few	.	TRBV20-1	TRBJ1-1	TGCAGTGCTCGGCGGGACATGAACACTGAAGCTTTCTTT	CSARRDMNTEAFF
14	many	.	TRBV29-1	TRBJ1-4	TGCAGCGGGGGGGGGAGGTTTCCTAATGAAAAACTGTTTTTT	CSGGGRFPNEKLFF
13	.	.	TRBV6-1	TRBJ1-1	TGTGCCAGCACCCAGACAGGAAACACTGAAGCTTTCTTT	CASTQTGNTEAFF
16	.	TRBD2	TRBV28	TRBJ2-1	TGTGCCAGCAGCCCACTAGCGGGAGGGATCCACAATGAGCAGTTCTTC	CASSPLAGGIHNEQFF
12	.	.	TRBV3-1	TRBJ2-7	TGTGCCAGCAGCCAGACCCGCTACGAGCAGTACTTC	CASSQTRYEQYF
17	.	.	TRBV7-6	TRBJ1-4	TGTGCCAGCAGCAGTACAGGGAGATTTGCAACTAATGAAAAACTGTTTTTT	CASSSTGRFATNEKLFF
13	large	TRBD1	TRBV6-1	TRBJ1-2	TGTGCCAGCATCTTCCGGGACAGGGCTGGCTACACCTTC	CASIFRDRAGYTF